These 7 T cell receptor beta chains originate from one sample sequenced in a study of blood T cell repertoires in COVID-19. The protocol was immunoSEQ multiplex PCR, while the TCRdb copy is restricted to in-frame clones and leaves out a portion. There are 150,000 to 200,000 clones in the sample; over 70% occur only once, and approximately 11% lies in the top ten. Material for sequencing was PBMCs or T cells enriched from blood (not recorded which). These receptors were collected from a man aged 45 to 65 who had recovered from COVID-19.

The chain uses TRBV5-1 and TRBJ1-4; the D is unclear. CDR1 and CDR2 (germline): SGHRS, YFSETQ. CDR3 size: 16 residues. Trimming took off 0 bases at V and 0 bases at J, with 9 bases between the two ends. The CDR3 DNA reads TGCGCCAGCAGCTTGGCCGTGGGAGCAACTAATGAAAAACTGTTTTTT. Translating gives CASSLAVGATNEKLFF.

V usage is TRBV12-3 or TRBV12-4 and J usage is TRBJ1-5; D perhaps matches TRBD1 (6 bases). V shed 5 bases and J shed 7 bases, with 9 bases lying between them. CDR3 length: 12 amino acids. DNA of the CDR3: TGTGCCAGCAGTCCAGGGGCCCAGCCCCAGCATTTT. It translates to CASSPGAQPQHF.

The chain carries TRBV20-1 and TRBJ2-1; D is possibly TRBD1 or TRBD2 (5 bases each). The germline V gene encodes CDR1 DFQATT and CDR2 SNEGSKA (reference sequence). With 3 bases removed from V and 4 bases from J, the gap between germline ends came to 16 bases. The CDR3 is 15 amino acids. The CDR3 loop reads CSASGAGSLYNEQFF. CDR3 coding DNA: TGCAGTGCTAGTGGGGCTGGGAGCCTATACAATGAGCAGTTCTTC.

The chain employs TRBV12-3 or TRBV12-4 and TRBJ2-1, with D possibly matching TRBD2 (5 bases). V was trimmed by 6 bases and J by 7 bases, leaving 10 bases between them. The CDR3 consists of 12 residues. The CDR3 region is CASRPPGNEQFF. For the CDR3, the DNA is TGTGCCAGCAGGCCCCCGGGGAATGAGCAGTTCTTC.

The chain joins TRBV15 to TRBJ1-6; no clear D. The germline CDR1 and CDR2 sequences are LNHNV and YYDKDF (reference sequence). Trimming removed 1 base at V and 10 bases at J, with 14 bases between. CDR3 length: 15 amino acids. This CDR3 is CATSRGFSGGSPLHF. The DNA of the CDR3 is TGTGCCACCAGCAGAGGATTCAGCGGTGGATCACCCCTCCACTTT.

The CDR3 loop reads CASSLRGVAVKGPDTQYF. CDR3 sequence (DNA): TGTGCCAGCAGCTTAAGGGGGGTCGCGGTAAAAGGGCCAGATACGCAGTATTTT. V usage is TRBV7-3 and J usage is TRBJ2-3; TRBD2 is a possible D gene (6 bases). Germline lookup yields CDR1 SGHTA and CDR2 FQGTGA. The CDR3 is made up of 18 amino acids. V lost 1 base and J lost 4, with 21 bases in between.

This chain connects TRBV3-1 (or the pseudogene TRBV3-2) to TRBJ2-1; D is possibly TRBD1 (5 bases). CDR1 LGHDT and CDR2 YNNKEL come from the germline V gene (reference sequence). The length of the CDR3 is 15 residues. Trimming took 8 bases from V and 0 from J, leaving 14 bases between them. CDR3 sequence: CASGNRRSSYNEQFF. CDR3 in DNA: TGTGCCAGCGGAAACAGGAGAAGCTCCTACAATGAGCAGTTCTTC.